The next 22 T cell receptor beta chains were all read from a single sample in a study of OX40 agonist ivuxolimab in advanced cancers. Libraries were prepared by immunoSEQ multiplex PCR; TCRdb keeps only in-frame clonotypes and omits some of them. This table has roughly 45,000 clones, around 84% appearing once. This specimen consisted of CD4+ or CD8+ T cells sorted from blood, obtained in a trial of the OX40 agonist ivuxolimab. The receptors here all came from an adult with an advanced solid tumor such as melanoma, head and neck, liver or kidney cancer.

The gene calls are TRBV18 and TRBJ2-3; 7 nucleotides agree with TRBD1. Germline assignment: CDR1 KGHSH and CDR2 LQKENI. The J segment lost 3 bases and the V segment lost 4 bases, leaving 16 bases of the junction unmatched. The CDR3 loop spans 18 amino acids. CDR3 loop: CASSQTPLTGFLTDTQYF. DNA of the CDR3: TGTGCCAGCTCACAAACACCCCTGACAGGGTTCTTAACAGATACGCAGTATTTT.

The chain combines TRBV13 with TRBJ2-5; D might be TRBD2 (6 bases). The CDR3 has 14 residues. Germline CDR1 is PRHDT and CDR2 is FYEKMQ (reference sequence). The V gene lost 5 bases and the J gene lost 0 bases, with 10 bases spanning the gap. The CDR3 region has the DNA TGTGCCAGCAGCCCTGGGGGGAACCAAGAGACCCAGTACTTC. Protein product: CASSPGGNQETQYF.

The CDR3 DNA sequence: TGTGCCAGCAGCTTGGGGCAGGGGCGGAACACTGAAGCTTTCTTT. As protein: CASSLGQGRNTEAFF. The genes are TRBV5-5 and TRBJ1-1, with D maybe TRBD1 (6 bases). CDR1 and CDR2 (germline): SGHKS, YYEKEE (reference sequence). Trimming took 0 bases from V and 1 from J, leaving 10 bases between them. The CDR3 loop spans 15 amino acids.

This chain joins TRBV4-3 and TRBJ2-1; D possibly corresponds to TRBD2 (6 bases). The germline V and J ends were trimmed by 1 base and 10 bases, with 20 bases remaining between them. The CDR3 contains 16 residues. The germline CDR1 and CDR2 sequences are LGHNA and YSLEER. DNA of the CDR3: TGCGCCAGCAGCCAAGTGGCCGCTCTCTTACTAGCAGAGCAGTTCTTC. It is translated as CASSQVAALLLAEQFF.

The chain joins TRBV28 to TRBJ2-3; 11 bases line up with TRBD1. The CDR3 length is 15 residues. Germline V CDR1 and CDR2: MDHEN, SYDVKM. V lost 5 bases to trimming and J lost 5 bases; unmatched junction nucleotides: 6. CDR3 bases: TGTGCCAGCAGTGGACAGGGGGCGGGGGGAGATACGCAGTATTTT. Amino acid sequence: CASSGQGAGGDTQYF.

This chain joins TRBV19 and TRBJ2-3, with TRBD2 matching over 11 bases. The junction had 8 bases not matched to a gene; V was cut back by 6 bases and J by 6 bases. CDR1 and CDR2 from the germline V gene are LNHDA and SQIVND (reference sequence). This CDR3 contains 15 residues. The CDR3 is CASSLIAGGPDTQYF. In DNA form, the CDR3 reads TGTGCCAGTAGCCTGATAGCGGGGGGGCCGGATACGCAGTATTTT.

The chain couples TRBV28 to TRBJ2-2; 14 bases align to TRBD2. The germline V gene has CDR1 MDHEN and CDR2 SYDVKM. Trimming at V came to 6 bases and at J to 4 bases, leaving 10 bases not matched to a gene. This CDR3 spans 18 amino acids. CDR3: CASSTGTSGRLVTGELFF. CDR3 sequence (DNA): TGTGCCAGCAGCACCGGGACTAGCGGGAGACTAGTCACCGGGGAGCTGTTTTTT.

The CDR3 spells CASSLTGILDGYTF. The CDR3 DNA sequence: TGTGCCAGCAGTTTGACAGGGATATTGGATGGCTACACCTTC. The J gene is TRBJ1-2, the V gene TRBV28, with 7 bases that match TRBD1. Germline-derived CDR1 and CDR2 are MDHEN and SYDVKM. The CDR3 has 14 amino acids. J lost 6 bases, V lost 3 bases, and 7 bases had no gene match.

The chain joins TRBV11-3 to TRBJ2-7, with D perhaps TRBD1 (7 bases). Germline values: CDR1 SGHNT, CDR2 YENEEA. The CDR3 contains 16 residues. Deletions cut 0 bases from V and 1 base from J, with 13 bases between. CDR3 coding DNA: TGTGCCAGCAGCTTAGAAGGGGCAGGGGGGTCCTACGAGCAGTACTTC. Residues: CASSLEGAGGSYEQYF.

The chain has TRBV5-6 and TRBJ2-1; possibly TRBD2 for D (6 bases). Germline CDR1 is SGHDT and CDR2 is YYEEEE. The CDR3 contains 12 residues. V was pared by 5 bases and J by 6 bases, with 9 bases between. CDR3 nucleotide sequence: TGTGCCAGCAGGGCGGGGAGCAATGAGCAGTTCTTC. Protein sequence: CASRAGSNEQFF.

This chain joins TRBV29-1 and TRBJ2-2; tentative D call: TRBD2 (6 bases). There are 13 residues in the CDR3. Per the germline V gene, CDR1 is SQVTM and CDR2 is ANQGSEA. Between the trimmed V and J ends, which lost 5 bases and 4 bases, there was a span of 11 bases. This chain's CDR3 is CSVSRDFTGELFF. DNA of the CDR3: TGCAGCGTTAGCAGGGACTTCACCGGGGAGCTGTTTTTT.

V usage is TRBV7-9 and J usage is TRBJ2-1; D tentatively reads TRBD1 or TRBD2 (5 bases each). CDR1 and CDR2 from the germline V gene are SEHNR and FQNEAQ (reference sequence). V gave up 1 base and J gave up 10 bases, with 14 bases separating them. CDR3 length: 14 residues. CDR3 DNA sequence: TGTGCCAGCAGCTTAGAGGTCGCGTGGGGGGAGCAGTTCTTC. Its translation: CASSLEVAWGEQFF.

The CDR3 sequence is CASTEEGAGDNEQFF. CDR3 nucleotide sequence: TGTGCCAGCACCGAAGAAGGGGCAGGGGACAATGAGCAGTTCTTC. The V call is TRBV11-2, the J call TRBJ2-1, with TRBD1 as a possible D gene (6 bases). The CDR3 has 15 residues. Trimming took 7 bases from V and 5 from J, leaving 18 bases between them. CDR1 is SGHAT, CDR2 FQNNGV, per germline.

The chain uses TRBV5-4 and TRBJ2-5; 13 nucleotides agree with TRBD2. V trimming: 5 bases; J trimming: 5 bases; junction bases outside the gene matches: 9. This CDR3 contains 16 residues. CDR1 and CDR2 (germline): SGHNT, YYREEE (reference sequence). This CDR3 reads CASSGLAGDSEETQYF. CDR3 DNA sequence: TGTGCCAGCAGTGGACTAGCGGGAGATAGTGAGGAGACCCAGTACTTC.

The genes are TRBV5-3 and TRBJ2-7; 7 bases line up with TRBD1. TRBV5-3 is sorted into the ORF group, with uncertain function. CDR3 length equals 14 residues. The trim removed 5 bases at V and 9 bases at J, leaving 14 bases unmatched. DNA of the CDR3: TGTGCCAGAAGGTACACGACAGGGCCCTTGGGGCAGTACTTC. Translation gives CARRYTTGPLGQYF.

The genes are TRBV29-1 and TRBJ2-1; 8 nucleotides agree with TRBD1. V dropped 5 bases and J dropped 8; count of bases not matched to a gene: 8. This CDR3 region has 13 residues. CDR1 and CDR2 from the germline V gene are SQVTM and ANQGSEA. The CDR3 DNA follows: TGCAGCGTTCTGACAGGGGACCTACATGAGCAGTTCTTC. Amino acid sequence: CSVLTGDLHEQFF.

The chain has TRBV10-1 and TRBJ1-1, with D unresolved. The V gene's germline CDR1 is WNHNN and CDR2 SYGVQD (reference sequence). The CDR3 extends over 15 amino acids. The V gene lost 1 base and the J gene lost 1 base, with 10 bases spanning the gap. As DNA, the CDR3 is TGCGCCAGCAGTGAGTACGGGTTTGGGAACACTGAAGCTTTCTTT. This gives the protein CASSEYGFGNTEAFF.

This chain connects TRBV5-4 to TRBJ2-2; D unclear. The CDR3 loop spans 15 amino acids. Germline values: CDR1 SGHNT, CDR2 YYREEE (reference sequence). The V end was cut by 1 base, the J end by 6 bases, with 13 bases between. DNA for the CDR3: TGTGCCAGCAGCTTGAGGGTTGAGGTGGCCGGGGAGCTGTTTTTT. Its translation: CASSLRVEVAGELFF.

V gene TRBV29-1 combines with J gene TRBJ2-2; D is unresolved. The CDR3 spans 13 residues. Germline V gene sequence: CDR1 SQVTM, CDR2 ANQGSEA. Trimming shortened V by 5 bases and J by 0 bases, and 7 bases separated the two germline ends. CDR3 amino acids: CSVIRTNTGELFF. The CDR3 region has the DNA TGCAGCGTTATCAGGACGAACACCGGGGAGCTGTTTTTT.

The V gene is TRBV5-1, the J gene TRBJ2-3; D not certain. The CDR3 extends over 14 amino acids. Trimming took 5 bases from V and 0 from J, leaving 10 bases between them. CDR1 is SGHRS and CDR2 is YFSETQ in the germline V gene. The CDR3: CASRSLGSTDTQYF. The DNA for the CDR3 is TGCGCCAGCAGGTCCCTGGGTAGCACAGATACGCAGTATTTT. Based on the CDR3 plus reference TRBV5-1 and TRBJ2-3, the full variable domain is KAGVTQTPRYLIKTRGQQVTLSCSPISGHRSVSWYQQTPGQGLQFLFEYFSETQRNKGNFPGRFSGRQFSNSRSEMNVSTLELGDSALYLCASRSLGSTDTQYFGPGTRLTVL.

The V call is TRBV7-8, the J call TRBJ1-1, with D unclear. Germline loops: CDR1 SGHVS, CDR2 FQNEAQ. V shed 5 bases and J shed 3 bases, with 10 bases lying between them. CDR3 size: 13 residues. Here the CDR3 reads CASSPGLYTEAFF. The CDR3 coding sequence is TGTGCCAGCAGCCCAGGCTTGTACACTGAAGCTTTCTTT.

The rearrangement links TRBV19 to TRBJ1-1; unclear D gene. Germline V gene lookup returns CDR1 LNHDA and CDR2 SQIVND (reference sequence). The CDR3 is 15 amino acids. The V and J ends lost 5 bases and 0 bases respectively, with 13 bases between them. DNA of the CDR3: TGTGCCAGTAGTCGTCCGCGCAGCATGAACACTGAAGCTTTCTTT. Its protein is CASSRPRSMNTEAFF.